This record looks at one T cell receptor beta chain sequence and its context. The donors were in the roughly 120-subject validation cohort; that cohort was separate from the approximately 670-subject first cohort. This entry is derived from a study of cytomegalovirus exposure and HLA in healthy donors. CDR3 length: 14 amino acids. Germline V CDR1 and CDR2: MNHNS, SASEGT. Deletions cut 0 bases from V and 4 bases from J, with 9 bases between. The repertoire was sequenced with immunoSEQ multiplex PCR; TCRdb's copy has only in-frame clones and lacks some. The table lists more than 95,000 clones, 95% to 97% of them singletons.

The origin of this receptor is a man aged 18 to 30 in good health and CMV-seronegative. The sequenced material came from PBMCs. This sequence joins TRBV6-1 and TRBJ1-2; D remains unclear. In DNA form, the CDR3 reads TGTGCCAGCAGTGAAGCTGACTTAAGCTATGGCTACACCTTC. This codes for CASSEADLSYGYTF.